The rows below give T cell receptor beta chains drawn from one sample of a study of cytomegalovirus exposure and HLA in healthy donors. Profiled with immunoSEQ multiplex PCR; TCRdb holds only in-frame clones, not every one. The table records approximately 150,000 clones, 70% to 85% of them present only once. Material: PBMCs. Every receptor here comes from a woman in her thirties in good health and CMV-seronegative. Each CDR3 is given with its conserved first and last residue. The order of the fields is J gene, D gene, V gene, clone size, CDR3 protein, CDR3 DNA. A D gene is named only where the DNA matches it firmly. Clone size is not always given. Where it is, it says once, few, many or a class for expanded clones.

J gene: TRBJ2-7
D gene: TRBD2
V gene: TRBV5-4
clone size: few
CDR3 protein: CASSLTSGDPEQYF
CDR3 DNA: TGTGCCAGCAGTCTGACTAGCGGTGATCCCGAGCAGTACTTC

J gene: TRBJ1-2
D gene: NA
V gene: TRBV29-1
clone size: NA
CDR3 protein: CSVESTQYGYTF
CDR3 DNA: TGCAGCGTTGAAAGTACGCAGTATGGCTACACCTTC

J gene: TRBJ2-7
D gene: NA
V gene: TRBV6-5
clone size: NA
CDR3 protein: CASASSGPSLEQYF
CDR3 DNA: TGTGCCAGCGCCTCCAGCGGACCGTCTCTCGAGCAGTACTTC

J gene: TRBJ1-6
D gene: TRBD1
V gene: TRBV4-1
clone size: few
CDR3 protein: CASSQPGQGKSPLHF
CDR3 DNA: TGCGCCAGCAGCCAACCGGGACAGGGGAAGTCACCCCTCCACTTT

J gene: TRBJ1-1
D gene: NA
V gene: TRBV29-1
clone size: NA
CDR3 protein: CGSGQGRTEAFF
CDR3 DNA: TGCGGCTCGGGGCAGGGGAGAACTGAAGCTTTCTTT

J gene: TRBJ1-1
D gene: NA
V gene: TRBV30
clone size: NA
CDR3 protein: CAWERNTEAFF
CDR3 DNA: TGTGCCTGGGAGAGGAACACTGAAGCTTTCTTT

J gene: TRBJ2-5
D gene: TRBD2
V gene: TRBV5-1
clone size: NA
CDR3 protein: CASSSERAGGHETQYF
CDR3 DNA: TGCGCCAGCAGCAGCGAAAGGGCGGGGGGGCATGAGACCCAGTACTTC

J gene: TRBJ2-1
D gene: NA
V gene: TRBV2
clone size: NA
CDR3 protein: CASSGEGGQFF
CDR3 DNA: TGTGCCAGCAGTGGGGAGGGGGGGCAGTTCTTC

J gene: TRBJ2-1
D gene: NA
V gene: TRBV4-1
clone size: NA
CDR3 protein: CASSQVADRAALGQFF
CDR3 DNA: TGCGCCAGCAGCCAAGTGGCTGACCGTGCGGCTCTAGGGCAGTTCTTC

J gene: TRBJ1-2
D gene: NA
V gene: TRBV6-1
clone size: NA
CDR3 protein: CASSGIGGNYGYTF
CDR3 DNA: TGTGCCAGCAGTGGCATAGGAGGGAACTATGGCTACACCTTC

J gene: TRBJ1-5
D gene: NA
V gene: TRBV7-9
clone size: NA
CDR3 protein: CASSLGVGLHQPQHF
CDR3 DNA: TGTGCCAGCAGCTTAGGCGTGGGGCTTCATCAGCCCCAGCATTTT

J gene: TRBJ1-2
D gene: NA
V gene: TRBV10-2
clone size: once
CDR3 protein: CASSEVRAPGFDTF
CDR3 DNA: TGCGCCAGCAGTGAGGTGCGGGCCCCGGGCTTCGACACCTTC

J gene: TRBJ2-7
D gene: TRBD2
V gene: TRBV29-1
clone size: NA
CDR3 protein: CSVGFGTSGRGEQYF
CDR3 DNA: TGCAGCGTTGGTTTCGGGACTAGCGGGAGGGGCGAGCAGTACTTC

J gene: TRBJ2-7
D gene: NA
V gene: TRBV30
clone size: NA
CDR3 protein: CAWDKTSRSEQYF
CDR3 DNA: TGTGCCTGGGATAAAACTAGCCGCTCCGAGCAGTACTTC

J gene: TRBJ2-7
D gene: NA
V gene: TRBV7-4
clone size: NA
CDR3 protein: CASSLEGLRPYEQYF
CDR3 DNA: TGTGCCAGCAGCTTAGAGGGGTTGCGTCCCTACGAGCAGTACTTC

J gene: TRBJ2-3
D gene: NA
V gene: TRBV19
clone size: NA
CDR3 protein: CASRPWGDPRGTDTQYF
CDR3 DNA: TGTGCCAGCCGCCCATGGGGGGACCCTCGGGGCACAGATACGCAGTATTTT

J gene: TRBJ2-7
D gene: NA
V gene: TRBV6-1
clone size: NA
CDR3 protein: CASSERWEATTKDF
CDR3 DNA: TGTGCCAGCAGTGAAAGGTGGGAGGCGACAACCAAGGACTTC

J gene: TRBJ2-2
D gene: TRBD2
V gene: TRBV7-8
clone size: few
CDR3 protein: CASTTRVRLAGNTGELFF
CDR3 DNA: TGTGCCAGCACCACGAGGGTGAGACTAGCGGGAAATACCGGGGAGCTGTTTTTT

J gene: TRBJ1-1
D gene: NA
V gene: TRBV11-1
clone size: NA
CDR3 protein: CASSFGREAEAFF
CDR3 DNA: TGTGCCAGCAGCTTTGGCAGGGAGGCTGAAGCTTTCTTT

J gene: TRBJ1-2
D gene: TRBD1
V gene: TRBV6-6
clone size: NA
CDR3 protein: CASSSGQRGYTF
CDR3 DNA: TGTGCCAGCAGTTCGGGACAGCGGGGCTACACCTTC

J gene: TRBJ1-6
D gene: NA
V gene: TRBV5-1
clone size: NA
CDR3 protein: CASSLDSGLGSPLHF
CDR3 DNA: TGCGCCAGCAGCTTGGACTCGGGTTTAGGTTCACCCCTCCACTTT

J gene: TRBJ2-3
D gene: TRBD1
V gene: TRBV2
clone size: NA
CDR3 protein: CASSKTGTGYQYF
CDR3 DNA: TGTGCCAGCAGTAAGACCGGGACAGGGTATCAGTATTTT